The source of this T cell receptor beta chain is a study of radiotherapy plus CTLA-4 blockade in lung cancer. Profiled with immunoSEQ multiplex PCR; TCRdb holds only in-frame clones, not every one. The profile covers roughly 66,000 clones, with over 80% appearing a single time and around 4% taken by the ten largest. This CDR3 comprises 12 residues. Trimming took 2 bases from V and 6 from J, leaving 8 bases between them. The germline V gene has CDR1 SGHTA and CDR2 FQGNSA. The chain employs TRBV7-2 and TRBJ2-7; D gene ambiguous. This material consisted of peripheral blood, taken from a patient treated with radiotherapy plus ipilimumab. The sequence came from a human donor with non-small cell lung cancer who had a partial response to radiotherapy plus ipilimumab. CDR3 protein: CASSLSEGEQYF. The CDR3 DNA reads as TGTGCCAGCAGCTTAAGCGAAGGCGAGCAGTACTTC.